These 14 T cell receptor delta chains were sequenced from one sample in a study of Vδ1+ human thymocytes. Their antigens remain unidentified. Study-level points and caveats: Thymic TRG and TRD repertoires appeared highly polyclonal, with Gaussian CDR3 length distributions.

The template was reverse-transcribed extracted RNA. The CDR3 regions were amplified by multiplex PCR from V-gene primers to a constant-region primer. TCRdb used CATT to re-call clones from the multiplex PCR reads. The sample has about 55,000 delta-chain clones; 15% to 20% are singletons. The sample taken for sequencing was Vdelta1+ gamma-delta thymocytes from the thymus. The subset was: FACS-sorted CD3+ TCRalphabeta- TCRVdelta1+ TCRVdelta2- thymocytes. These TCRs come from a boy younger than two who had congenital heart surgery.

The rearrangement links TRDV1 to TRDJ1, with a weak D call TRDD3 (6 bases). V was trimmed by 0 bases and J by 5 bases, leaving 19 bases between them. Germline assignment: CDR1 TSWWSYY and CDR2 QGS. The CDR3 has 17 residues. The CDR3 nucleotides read TGTGCTCTTGGGGAACTACTACTCGCCGGGGGAAGAGATAAACTCATCTTT. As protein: CALGELLLAGGRDKLIF.

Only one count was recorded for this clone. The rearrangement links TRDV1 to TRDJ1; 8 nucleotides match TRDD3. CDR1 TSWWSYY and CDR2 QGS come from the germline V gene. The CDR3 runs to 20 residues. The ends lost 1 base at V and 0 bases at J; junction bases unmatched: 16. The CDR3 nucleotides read TGTGCTCTTGGGGAACACCCTACAGATGGGGGATTTTCATACACCGATAAACTCATCTTT. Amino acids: CALGEHPTDGGFSYTDKLIF.

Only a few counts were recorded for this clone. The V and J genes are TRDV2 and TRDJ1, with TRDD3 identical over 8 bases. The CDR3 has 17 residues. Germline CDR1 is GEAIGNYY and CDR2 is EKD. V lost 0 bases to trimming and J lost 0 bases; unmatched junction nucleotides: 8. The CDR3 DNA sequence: TGTGCCTGTGACACCGGGACCGACTGGGGGTACACCGATAAACTCATCTTT. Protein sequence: CACDTGTDWGYTDKLIF.

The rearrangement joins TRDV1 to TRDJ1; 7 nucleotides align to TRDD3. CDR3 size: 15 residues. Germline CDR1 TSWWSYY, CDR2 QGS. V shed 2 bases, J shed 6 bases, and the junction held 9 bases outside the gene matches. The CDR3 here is CALGEKGYVRNKLIF. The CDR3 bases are TGTGCTCTTGGGGAAAAAGGATACGTGCGGAATAAACTCATCTTT.

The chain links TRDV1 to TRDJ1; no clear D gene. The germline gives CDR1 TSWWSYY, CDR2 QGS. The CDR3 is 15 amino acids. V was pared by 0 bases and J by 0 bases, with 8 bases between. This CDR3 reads CALGELCSYTDKLIF. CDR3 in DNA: TGTGCTCTTGGGGAACTTTGCTCGTACACCGATAAACTCATCTTT.

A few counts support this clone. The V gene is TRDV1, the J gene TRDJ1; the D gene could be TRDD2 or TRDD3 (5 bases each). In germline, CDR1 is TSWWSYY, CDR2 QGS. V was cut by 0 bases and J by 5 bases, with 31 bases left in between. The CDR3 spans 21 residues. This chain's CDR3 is CALGELKTYPLYGPRGDKLIF. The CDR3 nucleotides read TGTGCTCTTGGGGAACTTAAAACCTACCCCCTGTACGGACCCAGGGGGGATAAACTCATCTTT.

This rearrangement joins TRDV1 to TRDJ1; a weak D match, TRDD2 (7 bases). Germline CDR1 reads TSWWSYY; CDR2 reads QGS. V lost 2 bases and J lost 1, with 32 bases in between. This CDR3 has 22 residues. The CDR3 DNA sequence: TGTGCTCTTGGGGAAGGTGAGATTCCTACTGGCTGGGGTCAAGAGGCCACCGATAAACTCATCTTT. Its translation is CALGEGEIPTGWGQEATDKLIF.

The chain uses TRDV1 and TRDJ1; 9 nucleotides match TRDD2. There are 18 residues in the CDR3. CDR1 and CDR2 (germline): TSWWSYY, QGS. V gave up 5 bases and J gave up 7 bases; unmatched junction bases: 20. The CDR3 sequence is CALGTVGLPTDLEIKLIF. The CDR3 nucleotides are TGTGCTCTTGGGACGGTAGGCCTTCCTACGGACTTGGAAATTAAACTCATCTTT.

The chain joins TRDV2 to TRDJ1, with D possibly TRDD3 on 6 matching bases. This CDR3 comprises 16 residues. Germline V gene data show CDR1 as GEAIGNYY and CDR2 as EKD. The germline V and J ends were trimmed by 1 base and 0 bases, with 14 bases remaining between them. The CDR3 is CACDTGGGSYTDKLIF. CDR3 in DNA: TGTGCCTGTGACACTGGGGGGGGCTCGTACACCGATAAACTCATCTTT.

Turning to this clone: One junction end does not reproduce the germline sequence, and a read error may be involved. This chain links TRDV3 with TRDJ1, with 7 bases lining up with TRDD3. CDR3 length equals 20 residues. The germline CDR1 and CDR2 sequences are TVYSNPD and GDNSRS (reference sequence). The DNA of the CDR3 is TGTGCCTTCTTTACGAACCTACTGGGGATTCCGGGGCCCGACACCGATAAACTCACCTTT. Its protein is CAFFTNLLGIPGPDTDKLTF.

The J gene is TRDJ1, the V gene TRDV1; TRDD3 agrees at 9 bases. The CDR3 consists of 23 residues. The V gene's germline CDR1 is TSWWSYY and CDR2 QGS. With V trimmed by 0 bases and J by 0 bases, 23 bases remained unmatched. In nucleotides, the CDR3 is TGTGCTCTTGGGGAACTCTGCGCTGTTGTGCGGGGATACGGGGGGGCATACACCGATAAACTCATCTTT. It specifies CALGELCAVVRGYGGAYTDKLIF.

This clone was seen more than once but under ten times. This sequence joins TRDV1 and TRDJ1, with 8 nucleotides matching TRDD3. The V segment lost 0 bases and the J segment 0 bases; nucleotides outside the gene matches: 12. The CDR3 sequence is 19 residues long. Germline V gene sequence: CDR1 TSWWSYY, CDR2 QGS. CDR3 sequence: CALGELGRGWGDNTDKLIF. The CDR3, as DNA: TGTGCTCTTGGGGAACTTGGGAGGGGATGGGGGGATAACACCGATAAACTCATCTTT.

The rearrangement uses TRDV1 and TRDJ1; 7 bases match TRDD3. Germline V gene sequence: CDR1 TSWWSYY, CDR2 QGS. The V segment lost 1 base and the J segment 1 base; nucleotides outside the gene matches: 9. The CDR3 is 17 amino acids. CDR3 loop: CALGEPPGGVVTDKLIF. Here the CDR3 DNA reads TGTGCTCTTGGGGAACCCCCTGGGGGGGTCGTCACCGATAAACTCATCTTT.

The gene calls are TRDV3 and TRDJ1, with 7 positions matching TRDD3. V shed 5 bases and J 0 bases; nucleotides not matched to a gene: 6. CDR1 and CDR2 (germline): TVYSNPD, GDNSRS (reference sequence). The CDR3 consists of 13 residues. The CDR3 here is CAPLGGYTDKLIF. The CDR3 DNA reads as TGTGCCCCCCTAGGGGGATACACCGATAAACTCATCTTT. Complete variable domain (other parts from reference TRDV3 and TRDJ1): CDKVTQSSPDQTVASGSEVVLLCTYDTVYSNPDLFWYRIRPDYSFQFVFYGDNSRSEGADFTQGRFSVKHILTQKAFHLVISPVRTEDSATYYCAPLGGYTDKLIFGKGTRVTVEP.